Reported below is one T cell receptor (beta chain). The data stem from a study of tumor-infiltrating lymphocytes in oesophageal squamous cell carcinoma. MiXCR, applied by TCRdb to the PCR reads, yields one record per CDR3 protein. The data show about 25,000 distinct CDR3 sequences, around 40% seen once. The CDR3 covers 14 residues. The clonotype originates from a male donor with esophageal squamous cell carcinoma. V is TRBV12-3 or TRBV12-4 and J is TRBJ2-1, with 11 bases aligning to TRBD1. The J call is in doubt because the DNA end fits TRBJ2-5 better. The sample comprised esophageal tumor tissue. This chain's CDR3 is CASSWDRGAETQYF. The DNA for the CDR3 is TGTGCCAGCAGCTGGGACAGGGGGGCGGAGACCCAGTACTTC.